This T cell receptor (beta chain) was retrieved from a study of blood T cell repertoires in COVID-19. Study-wide context: The analysed material was cDNA or gDNA that came from T cells, B-cell-depleted T cells, or PBMCs.

Clones were read by immunoSEQ multiplex PCR, and TCRdb kept only the in-frame ones, dropping some. The sample shows 250,000 to 300,000 clones, 75% to 90% of them seen only once. In this sample, this clone turned up once. Germline lookup yields CDR1 ENHRY and CDR2 SYGVKD. Trimming removed 2 bases from V and 6 bases from J, with 10 bases in between. This CDR3 spans 13 amino acids. Sequenced: peripheral blood. The receptor was isolated from a man aged 55 to 70 who had recovered from COVID-19. The J gene is TRBJ1-1, the V gene TRBV10-3; D is ambiguous. Written as DNA, the CDR3 is TGTGCCATCAGTGAGAGAGAGGGAGCTGAAGCTTTCTTT. It specifies CAISEREGAEAFF.